The text below deals with one T cell receptor beta chain. The antigen remains undetermined. These data originate in a study of cytomegalovirus exposure and HLA in healthy donors. Points from the study as a whole: The classifier reportedly diagnosed cytomegalovirus status with high specificity and sensitivity.

The germline V and J ends were trimmed by 7 bases and 5 bases, with 12 bases remaining between them. CDR3 length: 13 amino acids. Germline loops: CDR1 SGDLS, CDR2 YYNGEE. Assay used: immunoSEQ multiplex PCR; TCRdb lists only in-frame clones, some missing. The table has about 150,000 clones, 85% to 90% seen once. What was sequenced was PBMCs. This sequence was found in a human donor in good health. The chain links TRBV9 to TRBJ2-2; D remains unclear. The CDR3 coding sequence is TGTGCCAGCGTCGGATTGAGGACCGGGGAGCTGTTTTTT. Amino acid sequence: CASVGLRTGELFF. Looking up the rest from reference TRBV9 and TRBJ2-2 gives the full variable domain: DSGVTQTPKHLITATGQRVTLRCSPRSGDLSVYWYQQSLDQGLQFLIQYYNGEERAKGNILERFSAQQFPDLHSELNLSSLELGDSALYFCASVGLRTGELFFGEGSRLTVL.